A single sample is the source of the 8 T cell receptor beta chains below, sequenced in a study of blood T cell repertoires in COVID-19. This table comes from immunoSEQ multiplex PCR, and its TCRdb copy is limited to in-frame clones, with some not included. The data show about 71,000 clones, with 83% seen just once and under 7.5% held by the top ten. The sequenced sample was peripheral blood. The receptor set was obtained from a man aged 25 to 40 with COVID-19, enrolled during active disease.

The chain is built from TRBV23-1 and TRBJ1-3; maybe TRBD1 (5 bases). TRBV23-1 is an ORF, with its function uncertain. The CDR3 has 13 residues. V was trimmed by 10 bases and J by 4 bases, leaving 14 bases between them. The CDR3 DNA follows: TGCGCCATCCTTCCCGGGGGGGGAAACACCATATATTTT. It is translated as CAILPGGGNTIYF.

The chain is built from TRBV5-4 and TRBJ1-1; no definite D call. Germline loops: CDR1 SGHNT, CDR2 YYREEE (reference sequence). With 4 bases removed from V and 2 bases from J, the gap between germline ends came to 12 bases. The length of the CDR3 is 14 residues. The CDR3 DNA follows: TGTGCCAGCAGCAGGTCCGGGGTTAACACTGAAGCTTTCTTT. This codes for CASSRSGVNTEAFF.

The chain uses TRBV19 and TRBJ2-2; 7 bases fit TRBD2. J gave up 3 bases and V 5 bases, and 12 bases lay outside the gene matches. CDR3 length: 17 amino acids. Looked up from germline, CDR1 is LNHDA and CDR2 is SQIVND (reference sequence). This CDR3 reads CASSAPKGRVDTGELFF. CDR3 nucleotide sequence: TGTGCCAGTAGTGCACCAAAGGGGAGGGTTGACACCGGGGAGCTGTTTTTT.

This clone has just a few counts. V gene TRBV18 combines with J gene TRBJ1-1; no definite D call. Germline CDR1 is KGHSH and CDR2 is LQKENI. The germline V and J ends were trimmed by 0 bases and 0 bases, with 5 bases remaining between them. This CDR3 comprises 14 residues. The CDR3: CASSPPLVNTEAFF. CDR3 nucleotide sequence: TGTGCCAGCTCACCACCGTTAGTGAACACTGAAGCTTTCTTT.

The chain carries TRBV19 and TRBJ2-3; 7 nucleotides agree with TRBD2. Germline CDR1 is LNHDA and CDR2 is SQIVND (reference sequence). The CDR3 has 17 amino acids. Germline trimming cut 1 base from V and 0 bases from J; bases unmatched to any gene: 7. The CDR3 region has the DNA TGTGCCAGTAGTATAGGCGATCTAGCGGTTAGCACAGATACGCAGTATTTT. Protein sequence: CASSIGDLAVSTDTQYF.

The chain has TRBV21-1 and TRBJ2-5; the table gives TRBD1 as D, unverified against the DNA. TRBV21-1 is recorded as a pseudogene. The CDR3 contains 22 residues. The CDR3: CASSKVSFLSREEDRVQETQYF. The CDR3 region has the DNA TGTGCCAGCAGCAAAGTATCTTTCTTATCGCGGGAAGAGGACAGGGTACAAGAGACCCAGTACTTC.

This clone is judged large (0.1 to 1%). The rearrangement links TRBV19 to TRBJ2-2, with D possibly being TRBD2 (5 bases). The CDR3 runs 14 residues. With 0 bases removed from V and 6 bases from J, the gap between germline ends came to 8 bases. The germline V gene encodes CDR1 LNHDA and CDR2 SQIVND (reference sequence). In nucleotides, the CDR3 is TGTGCCAGTAGTATAGATGGAGCGGCCGGGGAGCTGTTTTTT. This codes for CASSIDGAAGELFF.

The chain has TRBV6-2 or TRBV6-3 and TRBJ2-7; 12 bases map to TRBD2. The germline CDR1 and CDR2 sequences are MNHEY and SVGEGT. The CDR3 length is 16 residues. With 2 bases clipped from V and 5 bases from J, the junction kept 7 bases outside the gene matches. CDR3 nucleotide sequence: TGTGCCAGCAGTTACCGACTAGCGGGAGTTCGGGACGAGCAGTACTTC. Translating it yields CASSYRLAGVRDEQYF.